This T cell receptor beta chain was retrieved from a study of blood T cell repertoires in COVID-19. Across the study: Samples of COVID-19 (acute and convalescent) were obtained from the United States, Italy and Spain. Sources were T cells, B-cell-depleted T cells, or PBMCs; the material itself was cDNA or gDNA.

This CDR3 spans 17 amino acids. CDR1 is MNHEY and CDR2 is SMNVEV in the germline V gene (reference sequence). Unmatched junction bases numbered 13, after V lost 4 bases and J lost 3 bases. As handled by the study authors: The authors estimated nucleated cell counts from reference gene primer amplification. Some clones are missing from TCRdb's copy, which holds only in-frame ones; the method was immunoSEQ multiplex PCR. V, J and clone size are taken as reported in that table, and D and trimming were inferred from the DNA itself. The sample includes approximately 85,000 clones, 90% of them seen just once.

The TCR was taken from a woman aged 45 to 65 in a cohort sampled during active COVID-19. Specimen: peripheral blood. V gene TRBV27 combines with J gene TRBJ2-3; TRBD2 matches 7 bases. Here the CDR3 DNA reads TGTGCCAGCAGTTCTGGTCAGATAGCGGGCACAACAGATACGCAGTATTTT. Residues: CASSSGQIAGTTDTQYF.